The 27 T cell receptor beta chains in this list originate from one sample, sequenced in a study of blood T cells in healthy people across ages. A sample-barcoded 5' primer and a J-beta primer mix were used in a second PCR of roughly 7 to 11 cycles. In TCRdb, the 5' RACE reads were re-called with MiXCR into one record per CDR3 protein. Found here are 1.5 million to 2 million distinct CDR3 sequences, 28% of them singletons; the top ten hold roughly 8.2%. Sequenced input: blood. These receptors all stem from a woman aged 25 to 39 in good health.

This clonotype was recorded a few times. This chain links TRBV20-1 with TRBJ1-5, with a possible D match to TRBD1 (5 bases). V was pared by 7 bases and J by 5 bases, with 18 bases between. This CDR3 region has 14 residues. Germline V gene sequence: CDR1 DFQATT, CDR2 SNEGSKA (reference sequence). The chain's CDR3 is CSGRKGARDQPQHF. In DNA form, the CDR3 reads TGCAGTGGTAGGAAAGGGGCTAGAGATCAGCCCCAGCATTTT.

The chain combines TRBV12-3 or TRBV12-4 with TRBJ2-5, with TRBD2 matching 16 bases. The CDR3 runs to 18 residues. The junction had 10 bases not matched to a gene; V was cut back by 3 bases and J by 6 bases. CDR3 nucleotides: TGTGCCAGCAGTTTGGGGACTAGCGGGAGGGTCGCCGTGCAGACCCAGTACTTC. Its protein is CASSLGTSGRVAVQTQYF.

V usage is TRBV28 and J usage is TRBJ2-2, with 12 nucleotides matching TRBD1. Germline V gene lookup returns CDR1 MDHEN and CDR2 SYDVKM. The CDR3 contains 16 residues. V gave up 2 bases and J gave up 7 bases; unmatched junction bases: 5. CDR3 region: CASSLPGQGASGELFF. As DNA, the CDR3 is TGTGCCAGCAGTTTACCGGGACAGGGGGCAAGCGGGGAGCTGTTTTTT.

This clonotype was detected a few times. The chain links TRBV28 to TRBJ2-7, with D possibly called TRBD1 or TRBD2 (5 bases each). Trimming pared 2 bases from V and 3 bases from J, leaving 11 bases between. This CDR3 contains 14 residues. The germline gives CDR1 MDHEN, CDR2 SYDVKM. CDR3 nucleotide sequence: TGTGCCAGCAGTTTACGGGACGGTTTCTACGAGCAGTACTTC. Translated, it gives CASSLRDGFYEQYF.

This clonotype was picked up one time. An end of the junction does not agree with germline; a read error may underlie this. The chain recombines TRBV9 with TRBJ2-1; no reliable D call. In germline, CDR1 is SGDLS, CDR2 YYNGEE. This CDR3 has 15 amino acids. The CDR3: CASSLTQGSTNERFF. The CDR3 coding sequence is TGTGCCAGCAGCCTGACTCAAGGCTCGACGAATGAGCGGTTCTTC.

This clonotype was seen a few times. Here the CDR3 DNA reads TGTGCCAGCAGCTTTTTAGCGGCCAATGAGCAGTTCTTC. This codes for CASSFLAANEQFF. The rearrangement joins TRBV7-9 to TRBJ2-1; a possible D gene is TRBD2 (6 bases). Germline V gene sequence: CDR1 SEHNR, CDR2 FQNEAQ (reference sequence). V was trimmed by 3 bases and J by 6 bases, leaving 9 bases between them. The CDR3 has 13 residues. Variable domain in full (rest from reference TRBV7-9 and TRBJ2-1): DTGVSQNPRHKITKRGQNVTFRCDPISEHNRLYWYRQTLGQGPEFLTYFQNEAQLEKSRLLSDRFSAERPKGSFSTLEIQRTEQGDSAMYLCASSFLAANEQFFGPGTRLTVL.

This clonotype was seen just once. V and J are TRBV9 and TRBJ2-1; TRBD2 agrees at 13 bases. The CDR3 is made up of 15 amino acids. Per germline, CDR1 SGDLS and CDR2 YYNGEE. V was pared by 3 bases and J by 9 bases, with 6 bases of the junction left unmatched. The CDR3 DNA sequence: TGTGCCAGCAGCGGTGGGACTAGCGGGGTGGGTGAGCAGTTCTTC. This sequence encodes CASSGGTSGVGEQFF.

This chain joins TRBV2 and TRBJ1-4, with 8 positions matching TRBD1. In germline, CDR1 is SNHLY, CDR2 FYNNEI. The CDR3 is made up of 14 amino acids. Losses at the gene ends were 6 bases for V and 6 bases for J; bases not matched to a gene: 6. The CDR3: CASREDREDEKLFF. CDR3 sequence (DNA): TGTGCCAGCAGAGAGGACAGGGAGGATGAAAAACTGTTTTTT.

In its sample, this clonotype was seen a few times. The rearrangement uses TRBV25-1 and TRBJ2-7; TRBD1 agrees at 8 bases. Germline V gives CDR1 MGHDK, CDR2 SYGVNS. The trim removed 8 bases at V and 4 bases at J, leaving 10 bases unmatched. The CDR3 is 14 residues long. The CDR3 bases are TGTGCCAGCTCTAGGACAGGGTGGGAATACGAGCAGTACTTC. This encodes CASSRTGWEYEQYF.

V gene TRBV5-5 combines with J gene TRBJ1-1; D gene ambiguous. This CDR3 spans 17 amino acids. V was shortened by 0 bases and J by 1 base, with 16 bases between the two germline ends. The germline CDR1 and CDR2 sequences are SGHKS and YYEKEE (reference sequence). The CDR3 nucleotides read TGTGCCAGCAGCTTGGCGGCAGGATTTCGGGCGAACACTGAAGCTTTCTTT. Encoded protein: CASSLAAGFRANTEAFF.

This clonotype was observed at least ten times. The chain has TRBV6-2 or TRBV6-3 and TRBJ2-7; D unresolved. Trimming removed 0 bases at V and 0 bases at J, with 12 bases between. From germline, CDR1 is MNHEY and CDR2 SVGEGT. The CDR3 contains 16 residues. The CDR3 DNA reads TGTGCCAGCAGTTACTCGAGAGAAAAGAGCTCCTACGAGCAGTACTTC. Its translation is CASSYSREKSSYEQYF.

At least ten counts were recorded for this clonotype. This chain connects TRBV29-1 to TRBJ1-4; D call uncertain. Germline lookup yields CDR1 SQVTM and CDR2 ANQGSEA. V was pared by 3 bases and J by 8 bases, with 13 bases between. This CDR3 is 13 amino acids long. CDR3 coding DNA: TGCAGCGTTGATGGCGGCCCGGGCGAAAAACTGTTTTTT. It encodes CSVDGGPGEKLFF.

The rearrangement uses TRBV10-2 and TRBJ2-1; 8 positions agree with TRBD2. The CDR3 has 14 amino acids. J lost 2 bases, V lost 11 bases, and 8 bases had no gene match. In germline, CDR1 is WSHSY, CDR2 SAAADI. The CDR3 DNA is TGCGCCTGTACGGGACTAGGGGCCTACAATGAGCAGTTCTTC. This encodes CACTGLGAYNEQFF.

This clonotype is a singleton in its sample. The chain uses TRBV5-1 and TRBJ2-7, with TRBD2 matching 11 bases. The J call may be incorrect, as the DNA end agrees better with TRBJ2-1. From germline, CDR1 is SGHRS and CDR2 YFSETQ. The CDR3 has 16 residues. For the CDR3, the DNA is TGCGCCAGCAGCTTCACTAGCGGGAGTCGATTAAATGAGCAGTTCTTC. This gives the protein CASSFTSGSRLNEQFF.

This clonotype was detected a few times. The chain is built from TRBV5-1 and TRBJ2-1, with 9 bases that match TRBD2. Germline-derived CDR1 and CDR2 are SGHRS and YFSETQ. J was trimmed by 10 bases and V by 4 bases; bases with no gene match: 12. The CDR3 contains 15 residues. CDR3 sequence reads: CASSPEASGAREQFF. DNA for the CDR3: TGCGCCAGCAGCCCTGAGGCTAGCGGGGCGAGGGAGCAGTTCTTC.

The chain has TRBV7-9 and TRBJ1-1, with D possibly matching TRBD1 (5 bases). V was clipped by 3 bases and J by 10 bases, with 12 bases between them. Germline V gives CDR1 SEHNR, CDR2 FQNEAQ (reference sequence). CDR3 length: 12 amino acids. The CDR3 is CASSLDTSRAFF. The CDR3 nucleotides are TGTGCCAGCAGCTTGGACACCAGCCGAGCTTTCTTT.

This clonotype showed up many times. The gene calls are TRBV15 and TRBJ2-5; the D gene is possibly TRBD1 (5 bases). V was pared by 4 bases and J by 4 bases, with 16 bases between. Germline V lookup: CDR1 LNHNV, CDR2 YYDKDF (reference sequence). The CDR3 sequence is 15 residues long. This CDR3 reads CATSKDTGVGETQYF. In DNA, the CDR3 is TGTGCCACCAGCAAGGATACAGGAGTCGGAGAGACCCAGTACTTC.

This clonotype came up many times. V gene TRBV7-9 combines with J gene TRBJ2-2; D perhaps matches TRBD1 (6 bases). Trimming stripped 4 bases from V and 3 bases from J, with 15 bases between. This CDR3 comprises 16 residues. The germline gives CDR1 SEHNR, CDR2 FQNEAQ (reference sequence). The CDR3 sequence: CASSYSQGFYTGELFF. In DNA form, the CDR3 reads TGTGCCAGCAGCTACAGTCAGGGGTTTTACACCGGGGAGCTGTTTTTT.

This chain joins TRBV29-1 and TRBJ2-6; a possible D gene is TRBD1 (6 bases). The CDR3 totals 15 residues. The germline V and J ends were trimmed by 5 bases and 0 bases, with 11 bases remaining between them. The germline CDR1 and CDR2 sequences are SQVTM and ANQGSEA. CDR3 loop: CSVTQGSSGANVLTF. For the CDR3, the DNA is TGCAGCGTTACACAGGGTTCCTCTGGGGCCAACGTCCTGACTTTC. The variable domain in full, with the rest retrieved from reference TRBV29-1 and TRBJ2-6, is SAVISQKPSRDICQRGTSLTIQCQVDSQVTMMFWYRQQPGQSLTLIATANQGSEATYESGFVIDKFPISRPNLTFSTLTVSNMSPEDSSIYLCSVTQGSSGANVLTFGAGSRLTVL.

Points on this clonotype: A single base separates this from a much larger clone, so it may be a read error. This chain uses TRBV6-6 with TRBJ2-7; the D gene is possibly TRBD1 (8 bases). The V end lost 4 bases, the J end lost 5 bases, and 21 bases lay between the germline ends. In germline, CDR1 is MNHNY, CDR2 SVGAGI (reference sequence). The length of the CDR3 is 16 residues. The CDR3 nucleotides read TGTGCCAGCAGTTGGGGGGGGAGACAGGGGCGCGACGAGCAGTACTTC. Protein: CASSWGGRQGRDEQYF.

The chain couples TRBV30 to TRBJ1-6; D is uncertain. The CDR3 runs to 12 residues. Germline assignment: CDR1 GTSNPN and CDR2 SVGIG (reference sequence). Trimming removed 2 bases at V and 10 bases at J, with 9 bases between. The CDR3 sequence is CAWSPVGSPLHF. DNA of the CDR3: TGTGCCTGGAGTCCGGTGGGGTCACCCCTCCACTTT.

This clonotype has a handful of counts. The chain uses TRBV7-9 and TRBJ2-7; D remains ambiguous. The CDR3 is 14 amino acids. Trimming removed 2 bases from V and 7 bases from J, with 15 bases in between. Germline-derived CDR1 and CDR2 are SEHNR and FQNEAQ (reference sequence). DNA for the CDR3: TGTGCCAGCAGCTTACAGCTCCGGTTGGGGGAGCAGTACTTC. Amino acids: CASSLQLRLGEQYF.

About this clonotype: Mismatch with germline at one junction end may stem from a read error. The V call is TRBV5-1, the J call TRBJ1-4, with TRBD1 as a possible D gene (5 bases). Germline CDR1 is SGHRS and CDR2 is YFSETQ. CDR3 length equals 14 residues. The CDR3 loop reads CASRPLDKSEKRFF. CDR3 DNA: TGCGCCAGCAGGCCTTTGGACAAAAGTGAAAAACGGTTTTTT.

In its sample, this clonotype was seen a few times. The chain has TRBV29-1 and TRBJ2-7; unclear D gene. The germline V gene encodes CDR1 SQVTM and CDR2 ANQGSEA. V was shortened by 4 bases and J by 5 bases, with 15 bases between the two germline ends. The CDR3 sequence is 13 residues long. The CDR3 coding sequence is TGCAGCGTTGGTAAGGACGGCCGCCACGAGCAGTACTTC. This codes for CSVGKDGRHEQYF.

This sequence joins TRBV29-1 and TRBJ1-3; the D is unclear. The V end lost 5 bases, the J end lost 3 bases, and 5 bases lay between the germline ends. The CDR3 runs 11 residues. The germline CDR1 and CDR2 sequences are SQVTM and ANQGSEA. CDR3: CSVSIGNTIYF. The DNA of the CDR3 is TGCAGCGTTTCTATTGGAAACACCATATATTTT.

This clonotype was counted ten times or more. The genes are TRBV2 and TRBJ2-7; 7 bases are shared with TRBD1. The CDR3 runs to 13 residues. The germline gives CDR1 SNHLY, CDR2 FYNNEI. Trimming took 7 bases from V and 3 from J; bases not matched to a gene: 6. CDR3 protein: CASTRQGLYEQYF. The CDR3 DNA sequence: TGTGCCAGCACTCGACAGGGCCTCTACGAGCAGTACTTC.

The chain recombines TRBV3-1 with TRBJ2-5; D may be TRBD1 or TRBD2 (5 bases each). CDR1 is LGHDT, CDR2 YNNKEL, per germline (reference sequence). This CDR3 spans 16 amino acids. Trimming cost V 3 bases and J 3 bases, with 17 bases left between them. The CDR3 protein is CASSQSLRGAEETQYF. The CDR3 DNA follows: TGTGCCAGCAGCCAGTCCCTGAGAGGGGCAGAAGAGACCCAGTACTTC.